This TCR beta chain was recorded in a study of graft-versus-host responses after intestinal transplantation. About the research overall: Tacrolimus and steroids were given for 2 to 3 years to all recipients after anti-thymocyte globulin induction.

Study results and caveats: Recipient bone marrow held GvH clones, some seen earlier in ileum or blood. High graft-versus-host to host-versus-graft clonal ratios were found in allografts of patients who had graft-donor T cell macrochimerism. GvH clone levels peaked in circulation, and this peak was associated with early post-transplant HvG declines.

The V segment lost 2 bases and the J segment 6 bases; nucleotides outside the gene matches: 4. The germline CDR1 and CDR2 sequences are SGHTA and FQGNSA. This CDR3 comprises 14 residues. About this clone itself: The target antigen is unknown.

Data came from immunoSEQ multiplex PCR; TCRdb stores just in-frame clones and leaves some out. The top ten hold approximately 16% of the sample, which has about 97,000 clones, around 90% seen once. Sequenced material: PBMCs, taken roughly 450 days after intestinal transplant. This chain joins TRBV7-2 and TRBJ2-3, with 8 positions matching TRBD2. The receptor was isolated from a human patient who received an intestinal transplant, so some T cells may come from the graft donor. DNA of the CDR3: TGTGCCAGCAGCTTACGGCCGGGGGGGGATACGCAGTATTTT. This sequence encodes CASSLRPGGDTQYF.